One sample yielded the 20 T cell receptor beta chains listed below, sequenced in a study of OX40 agonist ivuxolimab in advanced cancers. The table came from immunoSEQ multiplex PCR; TCRdb's copy has only in-frame clones and leaves some out. The table records about 68,000 clones, 65% to 85% of them present only once. Sequenced here: CD4+ or CD8+ T cells sorted from blood, sampled in a trial of the OX40 agonist ivuxolimab. These receptor sequences come from an adult with an advanced solid tumor such as melanoma, head and neck, liver or kidney cancer.

The J gene is TRBJ2-5, the V gene TRBV7-2; 13 bases line up with TRBD2. Germline-derived CDR1 and CDR2 are SGHTA and FQGNSA. V shed 5 bases, J shed 4 bases, and the junction held 10 bases outside the gene matches. This CDR3 contains 17 residues. The CDR3 reads CASSTTSGGAPPETQYF. The DNA for the CDR3 is TGTGCCAGCAGCACCACTAGCGGGGGGGCGCCTCCAGAGACCCAGTACTTC. Using reference TRBV7-2 and TRBJ2-5 for the parts outside the CDR3, the full variable domain is GAGVSQSPSNKVTEKGKDVELRCDPISGHTALYWYRQSLGQGLEFLIYFQGNSAPDKSGLPSDRFSAERTGGSVSTLTIQRTQQEDSAVYLCASSTTSGGAPPETQYFGPGTRLLVL.

The CDR3 region is CASSSQGRDSPLHF. CDR3 sequence (DNA): TGTGCCAGCAGCTCCCAGGGAAGGGATTCACCCCTCCACTTT. This chain uses TRBV11-2 with TRBJ1-6; D is perhaps TRBD1 (5 bases). CDR3 length: 14 residues. Trimming shortened V by 4 bases and J by 8 bases, and 12 bases separated the two germline ends. Germline V gene data show CDR1 as SGHAT and CDR2 as FQNNGV.

J is TRBJ1-1 and V is TRBV28, with a possible D match to TRBD1 (6 bases). V dropped 6 bases and J dropped 3 bases, with 14 bases sitting between them. The CDR3 consists of 14 residues. Per the germline V gene, CDR1 is MDHEN and CDR2 is SYDVKM. This CDR3 reads CASRYGGPYTEAFF. Written as DNA, the CDR3 is TGTGCCAGCAGATACGGGGGGCCATACACTGAAGCTTTCTTT.

This chain links TRBV18 with TRBJ1-4; TRBD1 aligns across 8 bases. Germline trimming cut 3 bases from V and 7 bases from J; bases unmatched to any gene: 4. The CDR3 is made up of 14 amino acids. Per germline, CDR1 KGHSH and CDR2 LQKENI. CDR3 region: CASSPRQGLEKLFF. The CDR3, as DNA: TGTGCCAGCTCACCTCGACAGGGGCTTGAAAAACTGTTTTTT.

V and J are TRBV28 and TRBJ2-5, with TRBD1 as a possible D gene (6 bases). Trimming took off 5 bases at V and 1 base at J, with 8 bases between the two ends. The CDR3 runs 13 residues. Germline V gives CDR1 MDHEN, CDR2 SYDVKM. CDR3 amino acids: CASSRQAQETQYF. DNA of the CDR3: TGTGCCAGCAGTCGACAGGCCCAAGAGACCCAGTACTTC.

The chain recombines TRBV7-2 with TRBJ1-2; D gene unclear. The CDR3 extends over 14 amino acids. The V gene's germline CDR1 is SGHTA and CDR2 FQGNSA. The V and J ends lost 5 bases and 8 bases respectively, with 18 bases between them. The CDR3 nucleotides read TGTGCCAGCAGCCTGCCGACGATGGGAGACGGCTACACCTTC. Its protein product is CASSLPTMGDGYTF.

The V call is TRBV7-8, the J call TRBJ2-7; no definite D call. The CDR3 sequence is 15 residues long. Trimming stripped 1 base from V and 4 bases from J, with 14 bases between. CDR1 is SGHVS and CDR2 is FQNEAQ in the germline V gene. This CDR3 reads CASSLEGAQGYEQYV. The CDR3 DNA reads TGTGCCAGCAGCTTAGAAGGAGCGCAAGGTTACGAGCAGTACGTC.

This chain links TRBV5-1 with TRBJ2-2; 7 nucleotides line up with TRBD2. Germline V CDR1 and CDR2: SGHRS, YFSETQ. The V gene end was trimmed by 0 bases and the J gene end by 0 bases; junction bases not matched to a gene: 11. The CDR3 loop spans 19 amino acids. The CDR3 sequence: CASSLDVASGYSNTGELFF. The CDR3 nucleotides are TGCGCCAGCAGCTTGGATGTGGCTAGCGGTTACTCGAACACCGGGGAGCTGTTTTTT.

The table lists this clone with a few counts. The chain carries TRBV28 and TRBJ1-6; 7 nucleotides match TRBD1. The CDR3 extends over 14 amino acids. Germline V gene sequence: CDR1 MDHEN, CDR2 SYDVKM. The J segment lost 4 bases and the V segment lost 6 bases, leaving 3 bases of the junction unmatched. In DNA, the CDR3 is TGTGCCAGCAGGCCGGGACAGTATAATTCACCCCTCCACTTT. The encoded protein is CASRPGQYNSPLHF. The complete variable domain, with remaining parts taken from reference TRBV28 and TRBJ1-6, reads DVKVTQSSRYLVKRTGEKVFLECVQDMDHENMFWYRQDPGLGLRLIYFSYDVKMKEKGDIPEGYSVSREKKERFSLILESASTNQTSMYLCASRPGQYNSPLHFGNGTRLTVT.

The chain is built from TRBV7-8 and TRBJ1-1; D unclear. CDR3 size: 15 residues. Trimming shortened V by 1 base and J by 2 bases, and 11 bases separated the two germline ends. From germline, CDR1 is SGHVS and CDR2 FQNEAQ. The chain's CDR3 is CASSLGTPGNTEAFF. The CDR3 DNA follows: TGTGCCAGCAGCTTAGGGACCCCGGGCAACACTGAAGCTTTCTTT.

The chain uses TRBV28 and TRBJ1-2; 7 nucleotides align to TRBD1. This CDR3 contains 15 residues. Germline values: CDR1 MDHEN, CDR2 SYDVKM. Trimming took 6 bases from V and 6 from J; bases not matched to a gene: 13. The CDR3 spells CASSSLTGRKDGYTF. The CDR3 coding sequence is TGTGCCAGCAGCTCACTGACAGGGCGGAAGGATGGCTACACCTTC.

CDR3 nucleotides: TGTGCCAGCTCCCGGATTCGAGCTAACACCGGGGAGCTGTTTTTT. It yields the protein CASSRIRANTGELFF. This rearrangement joins TRBV18 to TRBJ2-2, with D uncertain. The germline V gene encodes CDR1 KGHSH and CDR2 LQKENI. V was cut by 6 bases and J by 2 bases, with 13 bases left in between. The CDR3 totals 15 residues.

The chain is built from TRBV7-2 and TRBJ2-1; the D gene is possibly TRBD2 (5 bases). Germline CDR1 and CDR2: SGHTA and FQGNSA. The CDR3 runs 10 residues. V gave up 3 bases and J gave up 13 bases, with 7 bases separating them. The CDR3 coding sequence is TGTGCCAGCAGCTTTGAGGGTCAGTTCTTC. Residues: CASSFEGQFF.

The rearrangement joins TRBV27 to TRBJ1-1; D is ambiguous. The V end was cut by 3 bases, the J end by 1 base, with 9 bases between. The CDR3 sequence is 14 residues long. Germline values: CDR1 MNHEY, CDR2 SMNVEV (reference sequence). The CDR3 spells CASSFYGGNTEAFF. The CDR3 bases are TGTGCCAGCAGTTTCTACGGAGGGAACACTGAAGCTTTCTTT.

The chain uses TRBV2 and TRBJ1-2, with a tentative D call TRBD1 (6 bases). This CDR3 contains 14 residues. Germline assignment: CDR1 SNHLY and CDR2 FYNNEI. V gave up 4 bases and J gave up 7 bases, with 16 bases separating them. In nucleotides, the CDR3 is TGTGCCAGCAGTGGGGCGGTCTTCAGGGGTGGCTACACCTTC. This codes for CASSGAVFRGGYTF.

This chain links TRBV5-1 with TRBJ1-2; 12 nucleotides match TRBD1. Trimming cost V 0 bases and J 3 bases; bases outside gene matches: 6. This CDR3 spans 17 amino acids. Germline CDR1 is SGHRS and CDR2 is YFSETQ. The CDR3 spells CASSLAGTGGADYGYTF. In DNA form, the CDR3 reads TGCGCCAGCAGCTTGGCCGGGACAGGGGGCGCCGACTATGGCTACACCTTC.

The genes are TRBV29-1 and TRBJ1-1, with D perhaps TRBD1 (6 bases). The CDR3 length is 14 residues. Germline CDR1 is SQVTM and CDR2 is ANQGSEA. The V gene lost 5 bases and the J gene lost 4 bases, with 17 bases spanning the gap. Here the CDR3 reads CSVYYPGVGTEAFF. The CDR3 nucleotides read TGCAGCGTTTACTACCCAGGGGTGGGCACTGAAGCTTTCTTT. Looking up the rest from reference TRBV29-1 and TRBJ1-1 gives the full variable domain: SAVISQKPSRDICQRGTSLTIQCQVDSQVTMMFWYRQQPGQSLTLIATANQGSEATYESGFVIDKFPISRPNLTFSTLTVSNMSPEDSSIYLCSVYYPGVGTEAFFGQGTRLTVV.

This chain connects TRBV11-2 to TRBJ2-3; no clear D. The CDR3 loop spans 13 amino acids. Germline CDR1 SGHAT, CDR2 FQNNGV. V lost 0 bases, J lost 10 bases, and 11 bases lay in between. In DNA, the CDR3 is TGTGCCAGCAGCTTAGATCTACCGTTCGCGCAGTATTTT. Amino acids: CASSLDLPFAQYF. Looking up the rest from reference TRBV11-2 and TRBJ2-3 gives the full variable domain: EAGVAQSPRYKIIEKRQSVAFWCNPISGHATLYWYQQILGQGPKLLIQFQNNGVVDDSQLPKDRFSAERLKGVDSTLKIQPAKLEDSAVYLCASSLDLPFAQYFGPGTRLTVL.

The table lists this clone with a count of one. The gene calls are TRBV2 and TRBJ1-6; D might be TRBD1 (6 bases). The CDR3 has 15 residues. V dropped 4 bases and J dropped 7 bases, with 14 bases sitting between them. Per the germline V gene, CDR1 is SNHLY and CDR2 is FYNNEI. Here the CDR3 DNA reads TGTGCCAGCAGTGCCCACGGGGGCGCGAATTCACCCCTCCACTTT. Translated: CASSAHGGANSPLHF.

The rearrangement joins TRBV10-1 to TRBJ1-4; D is perhaps TRBD1 (6 bases). CDR3 length: 15 amino acids. V was trimmed by 6 bases and J by 4 bases, leaving 15 bases between them. The germline gives CDR1 WNHNN, CDR2 SYGVQD (reference sequence). CDR3 sequence reads: CASRSNREDNEKLFF. The CDR3 DNA reads TGCGCCAGCAGGAGCAACAGGGAAGATAATGAAAAACTGTTTTTT.